This is a list of T cell receptor beta chains from one sample in a study of shared clonotypes between healthy human individuals. The method was immunoSEQ multiplex PCR; TCRdb's version includes in-frame clones alone and lacks a portion of them. The repertoire holds about 600,000 clones, with approximately 97% as singletons. Sequencing used naive CD4+ T cells sorted from blood. The receptors stem from a woman aged 30 to 39 in good health. CDR3s include the opening cysteine and the closing phenylalanine or tryptophan. The D gene is left open where the match is weak. Some rows mark clone size as missing; the rest say once, few, many or name a class of expanded clone.

J gene | D gene | V gene | clone size | CDR3 protein | CDR3 DNA
TRBJ2-7 | - | TRBV5-6 | - | CASSFSPGGLKYF | TGTGCCAGCAGCTTCTCTCCCGGGGGGCTCAAGTACTTC
TRBJ2-3 | TRBD2 | TRBV10-3 | - | CAISEGLAGSGGDAQYF | TGTGCCATCAGTGAAGGACTAGCGGGCTCCGGGGGGGATGCGCAGTATTTT
TRBJ2-1 | TRBD1 | TRBV5-6 | - | CASSSTYRGIYNEQFF | TGTGCCAGCAGCTCCACCTACAGGGGGATTTACAATGAGCAGTTCTTC
TRBJ2-3 | - | TRBV5-1 | - | CASSSLVTGTDTQYF | TGCGCCAGCAGCTCACTAGTTACGGGCACAGATACGCAGTATTTT
TRBJ2-1 | TRBD2 | TRBV19 | once | CASSTRLAGGYNEQFF | TGTGCCAGTAGTACCCGACTAGCGGGAGGCTACAATGAGCAGTTCTTC
TRBJ2-3 | - | TRBV5-1 | - | CASSLQNTDTQYF | TGCGCCAGCAGCTTGCAAAACACAGATACGCAGTATTTT
TRBJ2-7 | TRBD1 | TRBV10-3 | once | CAISESGTGVDEQYF | TGTGCCATCAGTGAGTCCGGGACAGGGGTTGACGAGCAGTACTTC
TRBJ2-5 | - | TRBV7-9 | - | CASSLRGSPNGAQYF | TGTGCCAGCAGCTTACGGGGGAGCCCCAACGGGGCCCAGTACTTC
TRBJ1-4 | - | TRBV28 | - | CASTEEGAEKLFF | TGTGCCAGCACCGAGGAGGGCGCCGAAAAACTGTTTTTT
TRBJ2-3 | TRBD2 | TRBV28 | - | CASSTPGGPVDTQYF | TGTGCCAGCAGTACCCCGGGAGGGCCGGTAGATACGCAGTATTTT
TRBJ1-5 | TRBD1 | TRBV28 | - | CASSPQGEGEGQPQHF | TGTGCCAGCAGTCCCCAGGGGGAGGGGGAAGGGCAGCCCCAGCATTTT
TRBJ1-2 | - | TRBV28 | - | CASSQEYGYTF | TGTGCCAGCAGCCAGGAGTATGGCTACACCTTC
TRBJ2-7 | - | TRBV6-1 | - | CASSEGSDDREQYF | TGTGCCAGCAGTGAAGGGTCCGACGACCGGGAGCAGTACTTC
TRBJ1-4 | - | TRBV28 | - | CASVSPWGGNEKLFF | TGTGCCAGCGTGTCACCCTGGGGGGGAAATGAAAAACTGTTTTTT
TRBJ2-6 | - | TRBV5-1 | - | CASSQTGTGANVLTF | TGCGCCAGCAGCCAAACAGGGACTGGGGCCAACGTCCTGACTTTC
TRBJ2-3 | TRBD2 | TRBV5-1 | - | CASSPGLTSSVGTDTQYF | TGCGCCAGCAGCCCGGGACTAACAAGTTCGGTGGGCACAGATACGCAGTATTTT
TRBJ2-1 | - | TRBV9 | - | CASSSTLGEVEQFF | TGTGCCAGCAGTTCGACCCTGGGAGAGGTTGAGCAGTTCTTC
TRBJ2-3 | - | TRBV7-9 | - | CASSLALEGANTDTQYF | TGTGCCAGCAGCTTAGCGCTGGAGGGTGCTAACACAGATACGCAGTATTTT
TRBJ2-7 | TRBD2 | TRBV30 | - | CAWRQRDVSYEQYF | TGTGCCTGGAGGCAGCGGGACGTCTCCTACGAGCAGTACTTC
TRBJ1-2 | TRBD1 | TRBV18 | - | CASSPPGQDGYTF | TGTGCCAGCTCACCACCGGGACAGGATGGCTACACCTTC
TRBJ2-7 | - | TRBV18 | once | CASSPPGGTDFYEQYF | TGTGCCAGCTCACCACCGGGCGGGACTGACTTTTACGAGCAGTACTTC
TRBJ1-4 | TRBD1 | TRBV5-1 | - | CASSATGGAVNEKLFF | TGCGCCAGCAGCGCAACAGGGGGCGCTGTTAATGAAAAACTGTTTTTT
TRBJ2-7 | - | TRBV7-3 | - | CASSLTLFSYEQYF | TGTGCCAGCAGCTTAACACTTTTTTCATACGAGCAGTACTTC
TRBJ2-2 | - | TRBV30 | - | CAWKVTAAFPGELFF | TGTGCCTGGAAGGTCACAGCGGCGTTCCCAGGGGAGCTGTTTTTT
TRBJ1-2 | TRBD1 | TRBV6-5 | - | CASSYDGTANYGYTF | TGTGCCAGCAGCTACGACGGGACAGCCAACTATGGCTACACCTTC
TRBJ2-1 | TRBD1 | TRBV6-1 | - | CASSAYRGRTSYNEQFF | TGTGCCAGCAGTGCGTACAGGGGAAGAACCTCCTACAATGAGCAGTTCTTC
TRBJ2-5 | - | TRBV5-1 | - | CASSLGAGLLGVQETQYF | TGCGCCAGCAGCTTGGGGGCCGGGCTTCTAGGTGTGCAAGAGACCCAGTACTTC
TRBJ2-7 | TRBD2 | TRBV7-9 | - | CASTHEAGGWSYEQYF | TGTGCCAGCACCCATGAGGCGGGAGGGTGGTCCTACGAGCAGTACTTC
TRBJ1-2 | TRBD1 | TRBV5-1 | - | CASSFLTGNYGYTF | TGCGCCAGCAGCTTCCTGACAGGGAACTATGGCTACACCTTC
TRBJ2-6 | - | TRBV5-5 | - | CASSPPRRISGANVLTF | TGTGCCAGCAGCCCCCCTAGACGGATCTCTGGGGCCAACGTCCTGACTTTC
TRBJ1-1 | - | TRBV5-1 | - | CASSNGQLDKTEAFF | TGCGCCAGCAGCAATGGACAGTTAGATAAGACTGAAGCTTTCTTT
TRBJ2-1 | - | TRBV6-5 | - | CASRSRMGVNEQFF | TGTGCCAGCAGGTCAAGGATGGGTGTCAATGAGCAGTTCTTC
TRBJ2-7 | - | TRBV4-1 | - | CASSPGGGKTYEQYF | TGCGCCAGCAGCCCCGGGGGCGGGAAAACATACGAGCAGTACTTC
TRBJ1-3 | TRBD1 | TRBV5-5 | - | CASSGGQGKVGNTIYF | TGTGCCAGCAGCGGCGGACAGGGGAAGGTTGGAAACACCATATATTTT
TRBJ2-2 | TRBD1 | TRBV19 | - | CGTGEPLGTGELFF | TGTGGGACAGGGGAACCGCTGGGGACCGGGGAGCTGTTTTTT
TRBJ1-1 | TRBD1 | TRBV28 | once | CASRPGQSAPKAFF | TGTGCCAGCAGGCCGGGACAGTCGGCTCCTAAAGCTTTCTTT
TRBJ2-7 | - | TRBV5-1 | - | CASSPITSYEQYF | TGCGCCAGCAGCCCCATCACTAGTTACGAGCAGTACTTC
TRBJ2-7 | - | TRBV28 | - | CASSLSREQYF | TGTGCCAGCAGTTTATCCCGGGAGCAGTACTTC
TRBJ2-3 | - | TRBV27 | - | CASRVRERDTQYF | TGTGCCAGCCGCGTCCGGGAGAGAGATACGCAGTATTTT
TRBJ1-5 | - | TRBV19 | - | CASTGVGNQPQHF | TGTGCCAGTACAGGGGTGGGAAATCAGCCCCAGCATTTT
TRBJ2-7 | TRBD1 | TRBV19 | - | CASSIGTAPYEQYF | TGTGCCAGTAGTATCGGGACAGCCCCCTACGAGCAGTACTTC
TRBJ2-3 | - | TRBV6-4 | - | CASSALQRNTDTQYF | TGTGCCAGCAGTGCCCTGCAGCGGAACACAGATACGCAGTATTTT
TRBJ2-5 | - | TRBV5-6 | - | CASSPNADMETQYF | TGTGCCAGCAGCCCAAATGCAGACATGGAGACCCAGTACTTC
TRBJ2-3 | TRBD2 | TRBV7-9 | - | CASSSLGEGNADTQYF | TGTGCCAGCAGCTCGTTAGGGGAGGGGAATGCAGATACGCAGTATTTT
TRBJ2-5 | - | TRBV5-8 | - | CASSPGTPWTQYF | TGTGCCAGCAGCCCCGGGACTCCATGGACCCAGTACTTC
TRBJ1-2 | - | TRBV5-1 | - | CASSLPSGEGNYGYTF | TGCGCCAGCAGCTTACCTTCAGGGGAAGGGAACTATGGCTACACCTTC